This T cell receptor (beta chain) is from a study of blood T cell dynamics during melanoma immunotherapy. At the level of the study: First-line therapy was either pembrolizumab or nivolumab with ipilimumab for metastatic melanoma. Study-level findings and limits: Cell-free DNA CDR3 sequences most resembled the immune-effector CD8+ subset, which was also most clonal. Whether repertoire-driving clones were melanoma-specific could not be determined.

Points on this clone: As yet, its antigen is unknown.

The V gene's germline CDR1 is MNHEY and CDR2 SMNVEV (reference sequence). CDR3 size: 16 residues. V dropped 0 bases and J dropped 3; count of bases not matched to a gene: 8. Time point described: pre-treatment baseline. Response was assessed by RECIST 1.1 at 12 weeks, except a couple of rapid progressors. Method: immunoSEQ multiplex PCR; TCRdb's copy keeps in-frame clones and lacks some. The table has around 13,000 clones, under 95% seen once. The clonotype originates from a human donor with melanoma. The specimen was effector memory CD8+ T cells from blood, collected from a patient treated with checkpoint blockade. The V and J genes are TRBV27 and TRBJ2-7; TRBD1 matches 7 bases. CDR3 amino acids: CASSLSPGTAYYEQYF. CDR3 coding DNA: TGTGCCAGCAGTTTATCGCCCGGGACAGCATACTACGAGCAGTACTTC.